A single sample gave rise to the 12 T cell receptor beta chains below, sequenced in a study of cytomegalovirus exposure and HLA in healthy donors. PCR amplification relied on 60 Vbeta primers (plus 13 Jbeta primers). Clones were read by immunoSEQ multiplex PCR, and TCRdb kept only the in-frame ones, dropping some. This table has some 130,000 clones, about three quarters appearing once. The sequenced material came from PBMCs. Receptor source: a man aged 45-65 years in good health and CMV-seropositive.

The rearrangement links TRBV2 to TRBJ1-2; weak D call: TRBD1 (5 bases). Germline V gene sequence: CDR1 SNHLY, CDR2 FYNNEI. The CDR3 consists of 15 residues. Deletions cut 3 bases from V and 0 bases from J, with 11 bases between. DNA of the CDR3: TGTGCCAGCAGTGAGTTGGACACTACTAACTATGGCTACACCTTC. Translating it yields CASSELDTTNYGYTF.

This clone was seen a single time. The gene calls are TRBV7-9 and TRBJ2-2, with 8 bases fitting TRBD1. This CDR3 is built from 18 residues. Germline V CDR1 and CDR2: SEHNR, FQNEAQ (reference sequence). Losses at the gene ends were 7 bases for V and 4 bases for J; bases not matched to a gene: 17. CDR3 nucleotides: TGTGCCAGCACCCCTCCGACAGGGGACCCTAGCAGCACCGGGGAGCTGTTTTTT. This gives the protein CASTPPTGDPSSTGELFF.

In this sample, this clone turned up many times. This rearrangement joins TRBV2 to TRBJ1-5; possibly TRBD1 for D (5 bases). Trimming pared 4 bases from V and 6 bases from J, leaving 16 bases between. The germline V gene encodes CDR1 SNHLY and CDR2 FYNNEI. The CDR3 runs 15 residues. The CDR3 DNA reads as TGTGCCAGCAGTGGAGCACTGGGGGGGACTCAGCCCCAGCATTTT. Translated: CASSGALGGTQPQHF.

This chain uses TRBV28 with TRBJ2-7; TRBD2 aligns across 7 bases. The J segment lost 3 bases and the V segment lost 5 bases, leaving 4 bases of the junction unmatched. The CDR3 consists of 13 residues. Germline V gene lookup returns CDR1 MDHEN and CDR2 SYDVKM. The CDR3 sequence: CASSLGLDYEQYF. The CDR3 nucleotides are TGTGCCAGCAGTCTCGGACTAGACTACGAGCAGTACTTC.

V gene TRBV9 combines with J gene TRBJ2-7, with 8 bases fitting TRBD1. The germline V gene encodes CDR1 SGDLS and CDR2 YYNGEE. V gave up 1 base and J gave up 5 bases; unmatched junction bases: 8. The CDR3 contains 15 residues. This chain's CDR3 is CASSVFSDRDNEQYF. In DNA form, the CDR3 reads TGTGCCAGCAGCGTATTTTCGGACAGGGATAACGAGCAGTACTTC.

V is TRBV27 and J is TRBJ2-7; TRBD2 might be the D (6 bases). CDR1 is MNHEY and CDR2 is SMNVEV in the germline V gene (reference sequence). V lost 5 bases and J lost 0, with 8 bases in between. This CDR3 is built from 13 residues. This CDR3 reads CASSPGASYEQYF. CDR3 bases: TGTGCCAGCAGTCCGGGAGCCTCCTACGAGCAGTACTTC.

The chain joins TRBV27 to TRBJ2-7; D unresolved. This CDR3 has 15 residues. The V end was cut by 1 base, the J end by 3 bases, with 13 bases between. Germline CDR1 and CDR2: MNHEY and SMNVEV (reference sequence). The CDR3 here is CASSLYLMNSYEQYF. The CDR3 DNA is TGTGCCAGCAGTTTATATCTGATGAACAGCTACGAGCAGTACTTC.

This CDR3 is CASSSWRVANTDTQYF. The DNA of the CDR3 is TGTGCCAGTAGTAGCTGGAGGGTCGCTAACACAGATACGCAGTATTTT. V gene TRBV19 combines with J gene TRBJ2-3, with D possibly being TRBD2 (6 bases). Germline V gives CDR1 LNHDA, CDR2 SQIVND (reference sequence). Trimming pared 4 bases from V and 2 bases from J, leaving 16 bases between. CDR3 size: 16 residues.

This chain connects TRBV4-2 to TRBJ1-3, with D possibly being TRBD1 (6 bases). Trimming took 1 base from V and 9 from J, leaving 19 bases between them. This CDR3 spans 16 amino acids. Germline CDR1 is LGHNA and CDR2 is YNFKEQ. Here the CDR3 DNA reads TGTGCCAGCAGCCAAGGGCCCAGGGGAGTAGACAGCACCATATATTTT. The encoded protein is CASSQGPRGVDSTIYF.

This clone was seen once. The chain combines TRBV4-1 with TRBJ1-2; perhaps TRBD1 as D (6 bases). V lost 0 bases, J lost 2 bases, and 13 bases lay in between. The CDR3 runs to 16 residues. Germline V gives CDR1 MGHRA, CDR2 YSYEKL. CDR3 loop: CASSQEQGSLNYGYTF. CDR3 sequence (DNA): TGCGCCAGCAGCCAAGAACAGGGCAGTTTGAACTATGGCTACACCTTC.

This sequence joins TRBV7-2 and TRBJ2-1, with D tentatively TRBD2 (5 bases). This CDR3 region has 15 residues. The V and J ends lost 4 bases and 2 bases respectively, with 12 bases between them. From germline, CDR1 is SGHTA and CDR2 FQGNSA. DNA of the CDR3: TGTGCCAGCAGCTCTTTCCGGGGTACCTACAATGAGCAGTTCTTC. Residues: CASSSFRGTYNEQFF.

This clone appeared a few times. The V call is TRBV4-1, the J call TRBJ2-7, with 7 bases fitting TRBD2. J was trimmed by 0 bases and V by 4 bases; bases with no gene match: 6. Germline V CDR1 and CDR2: MGHRA, YSYEKL. The CDR3 has 15 residues. CDR3 sequence reads: CASSPVAGRSYEQYF. CDR3 bases: TGCGCCAGCAGCCCGGTAGCGGGCCGCTCCTACGAGCAGTACTTC.